These T cell receptor beta chains were read from a single sample in a study of radiotherapy plus CTLA-4 blockade in lung cancer. Assay: immunoSEQ multiplex PCR; the TCRdb copy retains only in-frame clones and omits some. The sample shows tens of thousands of clones, less than 80% of them seen only once. The sample here was peripheral blood, taken from a patient treated with radiotherapy plus ipilimumab. The receptors come from a human donor with non-small cell lung cancer that progressed on radiotherapy plus ipilimumab. Each CDR3 is given with its conserved first and last residue. Fields, in order: CDR3 DNA, CDR3 protein, clone size, D gene, V gene, J gene. A D gene is named only where the DNA matches it firmly. Only part of the rows carry a size: once, few, many, or a class if the clone is expanded.

CDR3 DNA: TGTGCCAGCAGTGCGGGGCCGTCCTCTGGAAACACCATATATTTT
CDR3 protein: CASSAGPSSGNTIYF
clone size: .
D gene: .
V gene: TRBV7-3
J gene: TRBJ1-3

CDR3 DNA: TGTGCCAGCAGCCCCAAGGCTGCGGTTGGGACAGATACGCAGTATTTT
CDR3 protein: CASSPKAAVGTDTQYF
clone size: .
D gene: .
V gene: TRBV14
J gene: TRBJ2-3

CDR3 DNA: TGCAGTGCTACTTCAGGCTACGAGCAGTACTTC
CDR3 protein: CSATSGYEQYF
clone size: few
D gene: .
V gene: TRBV20-1
J gene: TRBJ2-7

CDR3 DNA: TGTGCCAGCAGGACAGGGGGCGACTACGAGCAGTACTTC
CDR3 protein: CASRTGGDYEQYF
clone size: once
D gene: TRBD1
V gene: TRBV28
J gene: TRBJ2-7

CDR3 DNA: TGCGCCAGCAGCTTTTGGGGTCGGGATACGCAGTATTTT
CDR3 protein: CASSFWGRDTQYF
clone size: .
D gene: .
V gene: TRBV5-1
J gene: TRBJ2-3

CDR3 DNA: TGTGCCACCCAAGGGGCGGGTGGCTACACCTTC
CDR3 protein: CATQGAGGYTF
clone size: few
D gene: .
V gene: TRBV10-3
J gene: TRBJ1-2

CDR3 DNA: TGTGCCATCAGCCCCGACGGTGCCTACGAGCAGTACTTC
CDR3 protein: CAISPDGAYEQYF
clone size: .
D gene: .
V gene: TRBV10-3
J gene: TRBJ2-7

CDR3 DNA: TGTGCCACCGACAGGGGAGGCTATGGCTACACCTTC
CDR3 protein: CATDRGGYGYTF
clone size: few
D gene: TRBD1
V gene: TRBV19
J gene: TRBJ1-2

CDR3 DNA: TGCGCCAGCAGCTCGGGACTACACCGCTCCTACAATGAGCAGTTCTTC
CDR3 protein: CASSSGLHRSYNEQFF
clone size: .
D gene: TRBD2
V gene: TRBV5-1
J gene: TRBJ2-1

CDR3 DNA: TGTGCCAGCAGCCCCTTCAAGACATATGGCTACACCTTC
CDR3 protein: CASSPFKTYGYTF
clone size: .
D gene: .
V gene: TRBV28
J gene: TRBJ1-2

CDR3 DNA: TGTGCCAGCAGTTTAGGTCGGTGGGCAGATACCTACGAGCAGTACTTC
CDR3 protein: CASSLGRWADTYEQYF
clone size: .
D gene: .
V gene: TRBV28
J gene: TRBJ2-7

CDR3 DNA: TGTGCCAGCACGGGAGCGGGCTCCTACAATGAGCAGTTCTTC
CDR3 protein: CASTGAGSYNEQFF
clone size: .
D gene: .
V gene: TRBV6-6
J gene: TRBJ2-1

CDR3 DNA: TGTGCCAGCAGCGTAGGGGACACATACACTGAAGCTTTCTTT
CDR3 protein: CASSVGDTYTEAFF
clone size: .
D gene: .
V gene: TRBV9
J gene: TRBJ1-1

CDR3 DNA: TGTGCCAGCAGTCCGGGGGGGGCCACTAGCGGTGAGCAGTTCTTC
CDR3 protein: CASSPGGATSGEQFF
clone size: .
D gene: TRBD2
V gene: TRBV27
J gene: TRBJ2-1

CDR3 DNA: TGTGCCAGCAGTTTACGGCCCGGGCCCTACGAGCAGTACTTC
CDR3 protein: CASSLRPGPYEQYF
clone size: .
D gene: .
V gene: TRBV27
J gene: TRBJ2-7

CDR3 DNA: TGTGCCAGCAGCTTATACAACACTGAAGCTTTCTTT
CDR3 protein: CASSLYNTEAFF
clone size: .
D gene: .
V gene: TRBV7-9
J gene: TRBJ1-1

CDR3 DNA: TGTGCCAGCAGTTTTCCCTCGCGGGACAGCTCCGGAGATACGCAGTATTTT
CDR3 protein: CASSFPSRDSSGDTQYF
clone size: .
D gene: .
V gene: TRBV28
J gene: TRBJ2-3

CDR3 DNA: TGTGCCAGCAGCTTAGGTCCGGAACAGGGGAATCTAGACTTC
CDR3 protein: CASSLGPEQGNLDF
clone size: .
D gene: TRBD1
V gene: TRBV11-2
J gene: TRBJ2-7

CDR3 DNA: TGTGCCACCAGCAGAGCGAGCGGGAGCTCCTACGAGCAGTACTTC
CDR3 protein: CATSRASGSSYEQYF
clone size: .
D gene: TRBD2
V gene: TRBV15
J gene: TRBJ2-7

CDR3 DNA: TGTGCCTGGAGTGTTTCTTCCCCCAATGAGCAGTTCTTC
CDR3 protein: CAWSVSSPNEQFF
clone size: once
D gene: .
V gene: TRBV30
J gene: TRBJ2-1

CDR3 DNA: TGTGCCAGCTCACCAGAGTGGGAAGGTGGCTACACCTTC
CDR3 protein: CASSPEWEGGYTF
clone size: .
D gene: .
V gene: TRBV18
J gene: TRBJ1-2

CDR3 DNA: TGTGCCATCAGTGAGGAGGGTTGGAACACTGAAGCTTTCTTT
CDR3 protein: CAISEEGWNTEAFF
clone size: few
D gene: .
V gene: TRBV10-3
J gene: TRBJ1-1

CDR3 DNA: TGTGCCATCAGAGGACTAGCGGGGCCCTACGAGCAGTACTTC
CDR3 protein: CAIRGLAGPYEQYF
clone size: .
D gene: TRBD2
V gene: TRBV10-3
J gene: TRBJ2-7

CDR3 DNA: TGTGCCATCAGTGAGTCGACAGGGGATCCCGGGGAGCTGTTTTTT
CDR3 protein: CAISESTGDPGELFF
clone size: .
D gene: TRBD1
V gene: TRBV10-3
J gene: TRBJ2-2

CDR3 DNA: TGTGCCAGCAGAAACCGACCTCCAGTGGATTCACCCCTCCACTTT
CDR3 protein: CASRNRPPVDSPLHF
clone size: .
D gene: .
V gene: TRBV27
J gene: TRBJ1-6

CDR3 DNA: TGTGCGACGGGGTCAGTAGAAAACTACGAGCAGTACTTC
CDR3 protein: CATGSVENYEQYF
clone size: .
D gene: .
V gene: TRBV2
J gene: TRBJ2-7

CDR3 DNA: TGTGCCAGCAGCTTAGATGAGGGGGCCGGGGAGCTGTTTTTT
CDR3 protein: CASSLDEGAGELFF
clone size: .
D gene: .
V gene: TRBV11-2
J gene: TRBJ2-2

CDR3 DNA: TGTGCCAGCAGCCCCGGCGGAGGGGGAAGCTCCTACAATGAGCAGTTCTTC
CDR3 protein: CASSPGGGGSSYNEQFF
clone size: .
D gene: .
V gene: TRBV7-9
J gene: TRBJ2-1

CDR3 DNA: TGTGCCAGCAGCTCGATTCCGGGACTGTTATCAGATACGCAGTATTTT
CDR3 protein: CASSSIPGLLSDTQYF
clone size: few
D gene: .
V gene: TRBV9
J gene: TRBJ2-3

CDR3 DNA: TGCGCCAGCAGCCTCGGGACTAGCGGGGGGGATGAGACCCAGTACTTC
CDR3 protein: CASSLGTSGGDETQYF
clone size: .
D gene: TRBD2
V gene: TRBV5-1
J gene: TRBJ2-5

CDR3 DNA: TGTGCCAGCAGTTTCCGGACAAAGAACACTGAAGCTTTCTTT
CDR3 protein: CASSFRTKNTEAFF
clone size: few
D gene: .
V gene: TRBV28
J gene: TRBJ1-1

CDR3 DNA: .
CDR3 protein: CASSSSTGMDGYTF
clone size: .
D gene: .
V gene: TRBV28
J gene: TRBJ1-2

CDR3 DNA: TGTGCCACCCAGCAGGGAGGGATTCCCCTTGCCGAGCAGTACTTC
CDR3 protein: CATQQGGIPLAEQYF
clone size: .
D gene: TRBD2
V gene: TRBV15
J gene: TRBJ2-7

CDR3 DNA: TGTGCCAGCAGTTTAAGGGAGACCCAGTACTTC
CDR3 protein: CASSLRETQYF
clone size: .
D gene: .
V gene: TRBV28
J gene: TRBJ2-5

CDR3 DNA: TGTGCCAGCAGCATAGCGGGAGGGTTTGGCAATGAGCAGTTCTTC
CDR3 protein: CASSIAGGFGNEQFF
clone size: .
D gene: TRBD2
V gene: TRBV27
J gene: TRBJ2-1

CDR3 DNA: TGTGCCAGCAGTTACTCGTCCCAGGGTGGCACTGAAGCTTTCTTT
CDR3 protein: CASSYSSQGGTEAFF
clone size: .
D gene: .
V gene: TRBV6-5
J gene: TRBJ1-1

CDR3 DNA: TGTGCCAGCACGGATAACTATGGCTACACCTTC
CDR3 protein: CASTDNYGYTF
clone size: few
D gene: .
V gene: TRBV28
J gene: TRBJ1-2